The rows below give T cell receptor beta chains drawn from one sample of a study of cytotoxic CD8 clonotypes in ibrutinib-treated CLL. Assay used: immunoSEQ multiplex PCR; TCRdb lists only in-frame clones, some missing. The top ten hold about 20% of the sample, which has about 9,400 clones, around 60% seen once. Specimen: PBMCs, collected before ibrutinib treatment. The origin of the receptors is a human donor with chronic lymphocytic leukemia. Each CDR3 is given with its conserved first and last residue. Fields, in order: D gene, V gene, J gene, clone size, CDR3 protein, CDR3 DNA. The D gene is left open where the match is weak. The size field is filled for only some rows; it gives once, few, many or a size class.

>TRBD1|TRBV7-3|TRBJ2-7|-
CASSPGTGGEQYF
TGTGCCAGCAGCCCCGGGACAGGGGGCGAGCAGTACTTC
>-|TRBV5-4|TRBJ2-7|-
CASSHGSSYEQYF
TGTGCCAGCAGCCACGGGAGTAGCTACGAGCAGTACTTC
>-|TRBV15|TRBJ1-4|few
CATSRAAGSDEKLFF
TGTGCCACCAGCAGAGCCGCAGGGTCGGATGAAAAACTGTTTTTT
>-|TRBV4-1|TRBJ2-4|-
CASSQVPGINIQYF
TGCGCCAGCAGCCAAGTCCCGGGGATTAACATTCAGTACTTC
>-|TRBV18|TRBJ1-6|-
CASSLQSRGEILNSPLHF
TGTGCCAGCTCTTTACAGTCGCGGGGGGAAATCTTGAATTCACCCCTCCACTTT
>TRBD2|TRBV11-2|TRBJ2-1|-
CASSLGALAGGKEQFF
TGTGCCAGCAGCTTAGGAGCACTAGCGGGAGGTAAGGAGCAGTTCTTC
>-|TRBV6-5|TRBJ2-7|few
CASSRRSSYEQYF
TGTGCCAGCAGCCGAAGGAGCTCCTACGAGCAGTACTTC
>-|TRBV7-3|TRBJ1-1|-
CASSSLPRGTNTEAFF
TGTGCCAGCAGCTCCCTCCCCAGGGGAACTAACACTGAAGCTTTCTTT
>-|TRBV16|TRBJ1-5|-
CASSQSGVNQPQHF
TGTGCCAGCAGCCAATCAGGGGTCAATCAGCCCCAGCATTTT
>-|TRBV28|TRBJ1-3|-
CASTKAGVSGNTIYF
TGTGCCAGCACCAAGGCAGGGGTCTCTGGAAACACCATATATTTT
>TRBD2|TRBV5-4|TRBJ2-7|-
CASSPGTSGGYEQYF
TGTGCCAGCAGTCCCGGGACTAGCGGGGGTTACGAGCAGTACTTC
>-|TRBV30|TRBJ2-5|-
CAWRASRKYQETQYF
TGTGCCTGGAGGGCCTCCAGGAAGTACCAAGAGACCCAGTACTTC
>-|TRBV4-1|TRBJ2-7|few
CASSQGGDYEQYF
TGCGCCAGCAGCCAAGGGGGGGACTACGAGCAGTACTTC
>-|TRBV2|TRBJ2-1|few
CASSVYRSTFF
TGTGCCAGCAGTGTCTACAGGAGTACGTTCTTC
>-|TRBV7-3|TRBJ2-3|-
CASSWLSADTQYF
TGTGCCAGCAGCTGGTTGTCGGCAGATACGCAGTATTTT
>TRBD1|TRBV6-5|TRBJ1-5|medium-sized
CASSPRQGYQPQHF
TGTGCCAGCAGCCCCCGACAGGGCTATCAGCCCCAGCATTTT
>-|TRBV2|TRBJ1-5|-
CASSGDSNQPQHF
TGTGCCAGCAGTGGGGACAGCAATCAGCCCCAGCATTTT
>-|TRBV11-2|TRBJ2-7|-
CASSPSYEQYF
TGTGCCAGCAGCCCCTCTTACGAGCAGTACTTC
>-|TRBV27|TRBJ1-1|once
CASSFWANTEAFF
TGTGCCAGCAGTTTTTGGGCGAACACTGAAGCTTTCTTT
>-|TRBV19|TRBJ1-3|-
CASSIGYTIYF
TGTGCCAGTAGTATTGGCTACACCATATATTTT
>-|TRBV10-1|TRBJ1-2|few
CASSDSGSHGYTF
TGCGCCAGCAGTGACAGCGGATCCCATGGCTACACCTTC
>-|TRBV2|TRBJ2-7|-
CASNVDREGTSYEQYF
TGTGCCAGCAACGTCGACAGGGAGGGGACCTCCTACGAGCAGTACTTC
>-|TRBV7-9|TRBJ2-3|-
CASSSGAQYF
TGTGCCAGCAGCTCTGGAGCGCAGTATTTT
>TRBD2|TRBV7-9|TRBJ2-7|few
CASSLATSGETYEQYF
TGTGCCAGCAGCTTAGCGACTAGCGGGGAGACCTACGAGCAGTACTTC
>-|TRBV29-1|TRBJ1-1|-
CSVALMNTEAFF
TGCAGCGTTGCCCTCATGAACACTGAAGCTTTCTTT
>-|TRBV5-1|TRBJ2-1|-
CASGLGGSYNEQFF
TGCGCCAGTGGGCTCGGGGGCTCCTACAATGAGCAGTTCTTC
>-|TRBV27|TRBJ2-3|-
CASSLTITDTQYF
TGTGCCAGCAGTTTGACAATCACAGATACGCAGTATTTT
>-|TRBV9|TRBJ1-1|-
CASSVGVDPEAFF
TGTGCCAGCAGCGTAGGAGTTGACCCTGAAGCTTTCTTT
>-|TRBV28|TRBJ2-1|-
CASSLSRGSFSAGEQFF
TGTGCCAGCAGTTTATCACGGGGCAGCTTCTCGGCGGGTGAGCAGTTCTTC
>TRBD1|TRBV29-1|TRBJ2-1|-
CSVLRTGTSLAEQFF
TGCAGCGTTCTTCGGACAGGGACAAGTCTAGCGGAGCAGTTCTTC
>TRBD1|TRBV6-1|TRBJ2-2|few
CAGQRDRGRTGELFF
TGTGCCGGCCAAAGGGACAGGGGGCGAACCGGGGAGCTGTTTTTT
>TRBD2|TRBV7-9|TRBJ2-3|-
CASSRGLAGGTDTQYF
TGTGCCAGCAGCAGGGGACTAGCGGGGGGCACAGATACGCAGTATTTT
>-|TRBV6-5|TRBJ2-3|-
CASSLRTDTDTQYF
TGTGCCAGCAGTTTAAGGACAGACACAGATACGCAGTATTTT
>-|TRBV18|TRBJ2-5|-
CASSPIAETQYF
TGTGCCAGCTCACCAATCGCGGAGACCCAGTACTTC
>TRBD2|TRBV5-1|TRBJ2-7|-
CASSLSSGEVYEQYF
TGCGCCAGCAGCTTGAGTAGCGGGGAAGTGTACGAGCAGTACTTC
>-|TRBV5-1|TRBJ2-5|-
CASSPHSGPQETQYF
TGCGCCAGCAGCCCTCATAGCGGCCCCCAAGAGACCCAGTACTTC
>-|TRBV2|TRBJ2-1|-
CASIWTHNEQFF
TGTGCCAGCATTTGGACCCACAATGAGCAGTTCTTC
>TRBD2|TRBV4-2|TRBJ2-1|-
CASSQPTSGGASNDNEQFF
TGTGCCAGCAGCCAGCCGACTAGCGGGGGGGCCTCTAACGACAATGAGCAGTTCTTC
>TRBD1|TRBV5-1|TRBJ1-6|-
CASTVDRTVGGNSPLHF
TGCGCCAGCACCGTGGACAGGACCGTCGGAGGTAATTCACCCCTCCACTTT
>-|TRBV11-2|TRBJ2-3|-
CASSPTDDHDLDTQYF
TGTGCCAGCAGCCCCACGGACGACCACGACTTGGATACGCAGTATTTT
>-|TRBV5-4|TRBJ1-2|once
CASSLAAGDRRYGYTF
TGTGCCAGCAGCTTGGCGGCGGGCGACCGAAGATATGGCTACACCTTC
>-|TRBV6-1|TRBJ2-3|-
CASGAIARPLTDTQYF
TGTGCCAGCGGTGCGATAGCTCGGCCCTTAACAGATACGCAGTATTTT
>-|TRBV18|TRBJ1-1|-
CASSPTQGTEAFF
TGTGCCAGCTCACCAACCCAGGGAACTGAAGCTTTCTTT
>TRBD2|TRBV2|TRBJ2-2|once
CASHQLAGESTGELFF
TGTGCCAGTCACCAGCTAGCGGGGGAATCCACCGGGGAGCTGTTTTTT
>-|TRBV7-8|TRBJ2-3|-
CASSLGLDTQYF
TGTGCCAGCAGCTTGGGGTTAGATACGCAGTATTTT
>TRBD2|TRBV19|TRBJ2-1|-
CASVGGRLAGLRNEQFF
TGTGCCAGTGTCGGGGGGCGCCTAGCGGGTCTCCGGAATGAGCAGTTCTTC
>-|TRBV19|TRBJ2-7|-
CASSMGPPRYEQYF
TGTGCCAGTAGTATGGGACCCCCTAGGTACGAGCAGTACTTC
>-|TRBV11-1|TRBJ2-2|few
CASSLVQGHTGELFF
TGTGCCAGCAGCTTGGTACAGGGACACACCGGGGAGCTGTTTTTT
>TRBD1|TRBV2|TRBJ2-7|few
CASSDRTGQFLQYF
TGTGCCAGCAGTGACCGGACAGGGCAGTTCTTGCAGTACTTC
>TRBD2|TRBV6-6|TRBJ2-7|-
CASSSPGLHSYEQYF
TGTGCCAGCAGCTCTCCGGGACTACACTCCTACGAGCAGTACTTC
>-|TRBV19|TRBJ1-4|once
CASSFGTQLFF
TGTGCCAGTAGTTTTGGGACCCAGCTGTTTTTT